The present T cell receptor (beta chain) was sequenced within a study of cytomegalovirus exposure and HLA in healthy donors. The PCR used 60 Vbeta and 13 Jbeta primers. Authors' data handling: In a later analysis, the count reached roughly 80 million unique TCR beta chains, with around 10 million shared. Clones were sequenced by immunoSEQ multiplex PCR, and TCRdb holds only the in-frame ones, with some missing. The DNA was the basis for D and trimming; V, J and clone size are from that table. In all, the sample yields approximately 38,000 clones. The CDR3 runs to 14 residues. V was shortened by 5 bases and J by 2 bases, with 9 bases between the two germline ends. The germline V gene encodes CDR1 MNHNY and CDR2 SVGAGI (reference sequence).

The chain combines TRBV6-6 with TRBJ2-2; no definite D call. The source material was PBMCs. The sequence came from a man younger than 40 in good health and CMV-seronegative. The CDR3: CASSPGVNTGELFF. The DNA for the CDR3 is TGTGCCAGCAGTCCTGGAGTCAACACCGGGGAGCTGTTTTTT.